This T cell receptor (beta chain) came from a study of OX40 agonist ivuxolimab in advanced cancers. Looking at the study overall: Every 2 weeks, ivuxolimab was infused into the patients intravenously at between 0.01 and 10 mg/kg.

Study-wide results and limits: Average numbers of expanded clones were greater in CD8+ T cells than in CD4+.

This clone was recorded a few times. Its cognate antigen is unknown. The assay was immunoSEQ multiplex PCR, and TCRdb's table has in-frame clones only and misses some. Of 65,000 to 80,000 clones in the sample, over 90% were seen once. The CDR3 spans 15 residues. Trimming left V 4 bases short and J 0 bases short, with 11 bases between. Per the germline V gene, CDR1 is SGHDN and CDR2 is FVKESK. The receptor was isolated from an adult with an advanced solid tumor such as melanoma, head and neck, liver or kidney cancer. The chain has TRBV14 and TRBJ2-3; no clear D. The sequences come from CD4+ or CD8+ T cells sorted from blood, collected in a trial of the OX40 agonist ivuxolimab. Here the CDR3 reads CASSPELSSTDTQYF. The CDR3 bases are TGTGCCAGCAGCCCAGAATTATCTAGCACAGATACGCAGTATTTT.